The 17 T cell receptor beta chains reported below all come from one sample, sequenced in a study of breast tumors, draining lymph nodes, adjacent tissues. MiXCR, applied by TCRdb to the multiplex PCR reads, yields one record per CDR3 protein. The table records approximately 150,000 distinct CDR3 sequences, less than 35% of them present only once. The lymph nodes were axillary draining lymph nodes from breast cancer patients. Sequences were obtained from axillary lymph node tissue. The receptors were gathered from a female donor with breast cancer. Some clones in this sample may be carry-over from other donors' samples.

This clonotype has ten or more counts. J is TRBJ1-5 and V is TRBV9, with D perhaps matching TRBD1 (6 bases). This CDR3 spans 13 amino acids. CDR1 and CDR2 from the germline V gene are SGDLS and YYNGEE. Trimming stripped 4 bases from V and 6 bases from J, with 11 bases between. CDR3 region: CASSSGGGQPQHF. The CDR3, as DNA: TGTGCCAGCAGCTCCGGAGGGGGTCAGCCCCAGCATTTT.

A few counts support this clonotype. Given a much more abundant clone one base away, this may be a read error. No conserved phenylalanine or tryptophan ends this CDR3, so it is likely a read error. The V and J genes are TRBV7-2 and TRBJ2-5; D remains unclear. Trimming left V 2 bases short and J 3 bases short, with 10 bases between. The CDR3 extends over 14 amino acids. Germline V lookup: CDR1 SGHTA, CDR2 FQGNSA. The CDR3 DNA is TGTGCCAGCAGCTTAATGTTGGATAAAGAGACCCAGTACCTC. Protein product: CASSLMLDKETQYL.

This clonotype was seen at least ten times. One end of the junction does not line up with germline, which may come from a read error. The chain has TRBV6-5 and TRBJ2-7, with TRBD2 matching 9 bases. There are 16 residues in the CDR3. Germline CDR1 is MNHEY and CDR2 is SVGAGI. CDR3 sequence reads: CASSHSSGGPPYEQYF. As DNA, the CDR3 is TGTGCCAGCAGTCACTCGAGCGGGGGGCCCCCCTACGAGCAGTACTTC.

This chain connects TRBV6-5 to TRBJ1-3; no reliable D call. The CDR3 loop spans 13 amino acids. Trimming cost V 5 bases and J 8 bases, with 13 bases left between them. CDR1 and CDR2 (germline): MNHEY, SVGAGI. The CDR3 protein is CASSPRPVDTIYF. CDR3 sequence (DNA): TGTGCCAGCAGTCCTCGACCTGTAGACACCATATATTTT.

This chain uses TRBV5-1 with TRBJ2-5; weak D call: TRBD2 (6 bases). The V gene lost 4 bases and the J gene lost 5 bases, with 21 bases spanning the gap. Germline CDR1 and CDR2: SGHRS and YFSETQ. The CDR3 is 16 amino acids. The CDR3 loop is CASSPGGVGLGETQYF. CDR3 DNA sequence: TGCGCCAGCAGCCCAGGAGGGGTGGGCCTGGGGGAGACCCAGTACTTC.

This clonotype came up many times. The chain has TRBV11-2 and TRBJ2-2; D may be TRBD1 (6 bases). Germline V lookup: CDR1 SGHAT, CDR2 FQNNGV. V was cut by 6 bases and J by 2 bases, with 10 bases left in between. The CDR3 contains 14 residues. The CDR3 coding sequence is TGTGCCAGCAGGCAGGGGACAAACACCGGGGAGCTGTTTTTT. It specifies CASRQGTNTGELFF.

This clonotype was counted ten times or more. This rearrangement joins TRBV29-1 to TRBJ2-7; 11 bases are a match to TRBD1. The V gene end was trimmed by 1 base and the J gene end by 7 bases; junction bases not matched to a gene: 12. This CDR3 is 16 amino acids long. In germline, CDR1 is SQVTM, CDR2 ANQGSEA. The CDR3 region is CSVEGTGGESAGEQYF. The CDR3 coding sequence is TGCAGCGTTGAAGGGACAGGGGGCGAGTCTGCGGGGGAGCAGTACTTC.

The CDR3 spells CSAREVKLFF. In DNA, the CDR3 is TGCAGTGCTAGAGAGGTGAAACTGTTTTTT. V usage is TRBV20-1 and J usage is TRBJ1-4; D gene ambiguous. V was pared by 0 bases and J by 11 bases, with 4 bases between. Germline V lookup: CDR1 DFQATT, CDR2 SNEGSKA (reference sequence). This CDR3 is built from 10 residues.

The chain recombines TRBV7-9 with TRBJ1-1; the D is unclear. Germline CDR1 reads SEHNR; CDR2 reads FQNEAQ (reference sequence). The CDR3 has 16 amino acids. V gave up 2 bases and J gave up 0 bases, with 13 bases separating them. The CDR3 DNA sequence: TGTGCCAGCAGCTTATCGGACGGCGACATGAACACTGAAGCTTTCTTT. The encoded protein is CASSLSDGDMNTEAFF.

Concerning this clonotype itself: Since a much larger clone is just one base distant, this may be a read error. The V call is TRBV6-2 or TRBV6-3, the J call TRBJ1-5; D gene ambiguous. This CDR3 region has 12 residues. The germline V gene has CDR1 MNHEY and CDR2 SVGEGT. CDR3 DNA sequence: TGTGCCAGCAGTCACTCGACGGAGCCCCAGCATTTT. It yields the protein CASSHSTEPQHF.

This clonotype has a handful of counts. The chain combines TRBV24-1 with TRBJ1-1, with unresolved D. CDR1 is KGHDR, CDR2 SFDVKD, per germline. This CDR3 is 15 amino acids long. Trimming stripped 3 bases from V and 10 bases from J, with 20 bases between. The CDR3 loop is CATSDTGSPGLGAFF. In DNA form, the CDR3 reads TGTGCCACCAGTGATACGGGGTCCCCTGGATTAGGAGCTTTCTTT.

This clonotype was recorded at least ten times. The V and J genes are TRBV6-6 and TRBJ2-2, with a tentative D call TRBD1 (5 bases). V shed 2 bases and J shed 4 bases, with 17 bases lying between them. There are 17 residues in the CDR3. CDR1 and CDR2 from the germline V gene are MNHNY and SVGAGI (reference sequence). The CDR3 loop is CASSYNLQGSGTGELFF. The CDR3 DNA follows: TGTGCCAGCAGTTACAACCTCCAGGGATCGGGCACCGGGGAGCTGTTTTTT.

The gene calls are TRBV5-1 and TRBJ2-1; D remains ambiguous. Looked up from germline, CDR1 is SGHRS and CDR2 is YFSETQ. The CDR3 has 11 amino acids. V was shortened by 5 bases and J by 5 bases, with 5 bases between the two germline ends. Here the CDR3 DNA reads TGCGCCAGCAGAGACAACAATGAGCAGTTCTTC. Translated: CASRDNNEQFF.

The table lists this clonotype with many counts. The CDR3 protein is CASSPQQFIPAYEQYF. The CDR3, as DNA: TGTGCCAGCTCACCTCAACAGTTCATCCCCGCCTACGAGCAGTACTTC. The rearrangement joins TRBV18 to TRBJ2-7; D is undetermined. There are 16 residues in the CDR3. V lost 3 bases to trimming and J lost 2 bases, with 17 bases between them. Germline V gives CDR1 KGHSH, CDR2 LQKENI.

Regarding this clonotype: An end of the junction does not agree with germline; a read error may underlie this. The J gene is TRBJ1-2, the V gene TRBV12-3 or TRBV12-4; no definite D call. CDR3 length equals 14 residues. The CDR3 DNA follows: TGTGCCAGCAGTTTAGGGGAGGGCCGCCATGGCTACGCCTTC. It is translated as CASSLGEGRHGYAF.

This clonotype came up many times. The rearrangement joins TRBV6-6 to TRBJ1-4, with D perhaps TRBD1 (6 bases). Looked up from germline, CDR1 is MNHNY and CDR2 is SVGAGI (reference sequence). V dropped 7 bases and J dropped 2 bases, with 14 bases sitting between them. CDR3 length: 15 residues. The CDR3 nucleotides read TGTGCCAGCATTGCCGGGGGCGGGACTAATGAAAAACTGTTTTTT. Translation: CASIAGGGTNEKLFF.

Only a few counts were recorded for this clonotype. The CDR3: CASTIGLAGDEDYLLYGYTF. The CDR3 bases are TGTGCCAGCACCATCGGGTTGGCAGGGGACGAGGACTACCTTTTATATGGCTACACCTTC. The V call is TRBV6-4, the J call TRBJ1-2; possible D gene TRBD1, 6 bases. V shed 7 bases and J shed 5 bases, with 35 bases lying between them. CDR3 length equals 20 residues. Germline CDR1 and CDR2: MRHNA and SNTAGT.